The T cell receptor (beta chain) under discussion was sequenced for a study of CD8+ T cells in alopecia areata. Study-level background: The share of scalp area affected provided the severity score for treated patients.

The sample's treatment: oral pan-JAK inhibitor, 5-10 mg twice daily. This clone was picked up a small number of times. Its target is not known. Following extraction, RNA underwent reverse transcription to cDNA, which served as the sequencing template. Sequencing was performed with immunoSEQ multiplex PCR; in TCRdb, only in-frame clones are kept and a portion is missing. In the table there are roughly 230,000 clones, around two fifths of which are singletons. Study observations and caveats: During tofacitinib treatment, many expanded lesional clones remained in scalp and blood. Normal-skin resident alphabeta T cells also appear among scalp sample sequences. Scalp clonality decreased significantly with tofacitinib, and so did expanded CD8+ clones among the top 100.

The CDR3 contains 11 residues. Trimming cost V 4 bases and J 1 base, with 4 bases left between them. Per the germline V gene, CDR1 is GTSNPN and CDR2 is SVGIG (reference sequence). The sample in question was CD4+ T cells sorted from blood, obtained around week 36, from a patient treated with tofacitinib. This clonotype was sampled from a human donor with alopecia areata. This chain joins TRBV30 and TRBJ1-1, with no clear D. This CDR3 is CAWKSNTEAFF. For the CDR3, the DNA is TGTGCCTGGAAATCGAACACTGAAGCTTTCTTT.